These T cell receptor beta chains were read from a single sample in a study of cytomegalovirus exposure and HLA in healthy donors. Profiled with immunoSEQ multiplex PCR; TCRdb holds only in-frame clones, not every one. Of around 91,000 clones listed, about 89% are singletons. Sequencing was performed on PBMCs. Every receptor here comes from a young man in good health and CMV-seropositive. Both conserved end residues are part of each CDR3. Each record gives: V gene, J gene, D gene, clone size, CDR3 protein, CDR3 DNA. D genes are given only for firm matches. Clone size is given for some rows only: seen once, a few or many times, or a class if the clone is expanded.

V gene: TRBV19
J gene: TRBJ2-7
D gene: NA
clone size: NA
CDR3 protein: CASSIVGARTYEQYF
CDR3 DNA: TGTGCCAGTAGTATAGTTGGGGCACGGACCTACGAGCAGTACTTC

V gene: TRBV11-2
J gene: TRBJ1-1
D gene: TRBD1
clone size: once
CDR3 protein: CASSPRQGGSNTEAFF
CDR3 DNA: TGTGCCAGCAGCCCACGACAGGGAGGTTCGAACACTGAAGCTTTCTTT

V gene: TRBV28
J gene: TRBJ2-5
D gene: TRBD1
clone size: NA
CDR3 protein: CASSLPPGRGLWETQYF
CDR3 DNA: TGTGCCAGCAGTTTACCCCCCGGCAGGGGGCTTTGGGAGACCCAGTACTTC

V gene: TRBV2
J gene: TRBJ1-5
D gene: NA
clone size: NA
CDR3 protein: CASRGDRQNQPQHF
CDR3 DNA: TGTGCCAGCAGAGGCGACAGACAAAATCAGCCCCAGCATTTT

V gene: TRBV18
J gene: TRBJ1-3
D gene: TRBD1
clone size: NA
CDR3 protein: CASSPVPGQGGNTIYF
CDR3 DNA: TGTGCCAGCTCACCCGTCCCGGGACAGGGTGGAAACACCATATATTTT

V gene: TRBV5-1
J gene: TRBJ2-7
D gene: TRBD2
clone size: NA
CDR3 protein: CASSFGAGSYEQYF
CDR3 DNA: TGCGCCAGCAGCTTCGGAGCGGGATCCTACGAGCAGTACTTC

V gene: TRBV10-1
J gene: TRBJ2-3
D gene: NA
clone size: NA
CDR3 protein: CASSGMAGTDTQYF
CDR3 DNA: TGCGCCAGCAGCGGGATGGCGGGAACAGATACGCAGTATTTT

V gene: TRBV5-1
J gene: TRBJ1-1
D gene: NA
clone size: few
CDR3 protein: CASSLKTGLNTEAFF
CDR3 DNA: TGCGCCAGCAGCTTAAAAACAGGGCTGAACACTGAAGCTTTCTTT

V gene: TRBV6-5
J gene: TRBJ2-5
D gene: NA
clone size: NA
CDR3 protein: CASSYFDTGPGETQYF
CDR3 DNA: TGTGCCAGCAGTTACTTTGACACAGGGCCCGGGGAGACCCAGTACTTC

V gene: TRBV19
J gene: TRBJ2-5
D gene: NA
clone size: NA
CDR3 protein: CASSSRHRILQETQYF
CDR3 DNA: TGTGCCAGTAGTTCGAGACACCGGATCCTTCAAGAGACCCAGTACTTC